This TCR beta chain was found in a study of cytomegalovirus exposure and HLA in healthy donors (dated by TCRdb to 2015 to 2018). About the investigation overall: According to an earlier analysis of 550 to 700 of the donors, 150 million to 200 million T cells yielded some 120 million unique TCR beta sequences and around 280 Gb of sequence data. An early release covering roughly 600 HLA-typed donors comprised roughly 300 gigabases of sequencing data and around 80 million unique TCR sequences. Of the roughly 430 genotyped donors, around 81% fell in the genetic ancestry cluster associated with self-reported Caucasian donors. The study aimed to test whether signatures of past pathogen exposure could be identified by cataloging public T cell receptors. The study used immunosequencing to profile the T cell repertoires of more than 650 subjects and linked those repertoires to cytomegalovirus serostatus. In addition to the first cohort of around 670 subjects, a separate validation cohort of about 120 different subjects was used. To predict cytomegalovirus infection status, the study combined high-throughput TCR immunosequencing, statistical association of individual TCRs with disease status, and machine learning. In a later analysis, previously published TCR beta repertoires from several hundred donors were re-analyzed and high-resolution HLA genotyping was added so that TCR occurrence patterns could be studied. In the later analysis, no new phenotypic data were used to find candidate immune exposures; instead, reliance was placed on TCR beta sequences and their occurrence across donors. In an earlier analysis of 587 of the donors, high-throughput TCR beta sequencing was used to judge whether each TCR beta V gene segment behaved as functional or pseudogenic. Donor age, sex, ethnicity and CMV serostatus were compiled together with the repertoire data. A later genetic analysis took genome-wide SNP genotypes for about 65% of the 666 donors and used that subset as a discovery cohort. Every discovery cohort repertoire had been produced on one sequencing platform. HLA typing covered class I and class II loci at four-digit resolution. The number of typed donors differed by locus: roughly 620-640 for A, B, C, DRB1 and DQB1; 500 to 550 for DQA1; roughly 600 for DPA1; and roughly 470 for DPB1. Several DR-DQ haplotypes were treated as single units for association and clustering because of strong linkage in the cohort. Among several hundred genotyped donors of the cohort, an average of roughly 230,000 unique TCR beta nucleotide sequences was sequenced per donor, of which about 18% were non-productive.

Here is what the overall study found, with its caveats: When HLA alleles, especially DR and DQ, strongly co-occurred, TCR associations were difficult to assign to individual alleles. In both the original and validation cohorts, the classifier was reported to diagnose cytomegalovirus status with high specificity and sensitivity. A cluster of highly shared sequence variants was judged likely to be a technical artifact of the sequencing pipeline. CMV serostatus was the only immune exposure information available for the cohort. Correlated functional status among segregating V segments might reflect linkage disequilibrium, but an unknown experimental factor could not be ruled out. About 17 rarely observed V segments, including chromosome 9 orphons, were excluded from the earlier analysis of about 600 of the donors because counts were too low. According to a later analysis, parvovirus B19, influenza, CMV and Epstein-Barr virus appeared linked to several top co-occurrence clusters. Because some donors lacked HLA typing at each locus, the association tests relied only on the typed subset. The presence/absence analyses assumed that sequencing depth was roughly uniform across donors, and that assumption may not be true. In this cohort, only TCR beta chains were sequenced, and detectable features were limited by the absence of alpha or paired-chain data. V-gene and J-gene trimming of TCR beta chains was associated with a missense DCLRE1C variant in a later genetic analysis, and the association was replicated in an independent cohort. In a later analysis, HLA-associated TCR beta chains showed more clonal expansion and lower generation probabilities than non-associated chains that were equally common. A total of some 180 TCR beta chains were listed by the study as associated with cytomegalovirus. The 87-base-pair reads could not distinguish some IMGT-functional V segments, including TRBV6-2 and TRBV6-3, so those segments were excluded. Three of the identified cytomegalovirus-associated TCR beta chains were confirmed in vitro to be specific for cytomegalovirus antigens. A further reported finding was that TCR beta sequences accurately predicted the HLA-A and HLA-B alleles for most subjects in the first cohort. Broadly in line with IMGT annotations, most TCR beta V segments showed up in productive rearrangements about 87% or about 30% of the time in an earlier analysis of 450 to 600 of the donors. In a later analysis, TCR association rates were found to vary across HLA loci, with the most associated TCRs seen for DRB1 alleles and the fewest for HLA-C alleles. Specific HLA alleles were associated with over 15,000 TCR beta sequences at a false discovery rate of 0.05 in a later analysis. It was suggested by the authors that the approach could potentially be generalized to other disease states and immunological phenotypes. According to a later genetic analysis, donors in an Asian-associated ancestry cluster had fewer N-insertions in productive TCRs than the approximately 630-donor mean. Most TCR sequences were observed very rarely across donors, whereas some public TCRs were present in many individuals. Most CMV-associated TCR beta chains appeared to be HLA-restricted in a later analysis, and the HLA associations seemed to be driven largely by CMV exposure.

The cohort consisted of some 730 healthy bone marrow donors. All cohort members were sampled while nominally healthy, although unrecorded immune exposures were likely present. The donor tested CMV seronegative, placing the donor among the 300 to 400 seronegative members of the cohort. Each donor provided a peripheral blood sample, and peripheral blood mononuclear cells were used for TCR beta sequencing. The Qiagen DNeasy Blood Extraction Kit was used to extract genomic DNA from the blood cell samples. The germline V gene (reference sequence) specifies LNHDA as CDR1 and SQIVND as CDR2. V loses 7 bases of germline sequence and J loses 0 bases, and the interval between the two ends is 19 bases. The CDR3, from cysteine to phenylalanine, totals 17 residues. The DNA shown is the 51-base CDR3, in frame from base 1. Library generation was performed with the immunoSEQ multiplex PCR assay. For the multiplex PCR, a mixture combining 60 forward primers for TCR Vbeta segments and 13 reverse primers for TCR Jbeta segments was used. A multiplex PCR assay on genomic DNA amplified the CDR3 region of rearranged TCR beta genes. The amplified TCR beta libraries were sequenced on the Illumina HiSeq System as 87-base-pair reads. The published analysis was carried out like this. A later analysis counted about 76 million unique TCR beta chains across the 550 to 750 repertoires, and around 9.9 million of these chains were shared by at least two donors. Raw reads were error-corrected and collapsed into unique sequences with a nearest-neighbor algorithm that merged closely related sequences to remove PCR and sequencing errors. Alignment of CDR3 sequences to IMGT reference sequences was used to assign V, D and J gene segments. For a sequence to be retained, a match of at least six nucleotides was required to both a V gene segment and a J gene segment. A rearrangement was called productive if the CDR3 had no stop codons and remained in frame with V and J, and every other rearrangement was called non-productive. CDR3 was defined by IMGT convention, running from the second conserved V-encoded cysteine to the conserved J-encoded phenylalanine. The earlier analysis of some 580 of the donors excluded any sequence lacking an unambiguous match to a single V gene segment. In an earlier analysis of a few hundred of the donors, V segments were called functional above 56.7% productive rearrangements and were called segregating when the between-donor standard deviation exceeded 5%. To diagnose cytomegalovirus status from the catalog of TCR beta chain sequences, a statistical classification framework was built. In a later analysis, TCR nucleotide sequences were compared against IMGT/GENE-DB human TR gene sequences so that V and J genes could be assigned. Using the TCRdist pipeline, a later analysis assigned CDR3 sequences along with most-parsimonious VDJ recombination scenarios. A later analysis defined each TCR beta chain by its CDR3 amino acid sequence plus V-gene family, and excluded reads lacking a unique V-gene family. To address suspected cross-contamination and a sequencing artifact, a later analysis removed approximately 600 highly shared, low-generation-probability nucleotide sequences. In a later analysis, a clonal expansion index was calculated for each public chain from normalized within-repertoire ranks of inferred template counts. Generation probabilities in a later analysis came from a VDJ recombination model fitted to out-of-frame rearrangements, and those results were checked against IGoR. A later analysis scored TCR-TCR, TCR-HLA and TCR-CMV co-occurrence with hypergeometric tests, applying a repertoire-size bias correction to TCR pairs. To estimate false discovery rates, a later analysis permuted the HLA or CMV assignments 20 times. In a later analysis, co-occurring TCRs were grouped using DBSCAN, and TCRdist sequence similarity was added for clustering within HLA-allele-positive subsets. For co-occurrence clustering, repertoires with fewer than 30,000 or more than 120,000 public chains were excluded, along with four to six repertoires with anomalous nucleotide sharing. Entries here come from immuneACCESS through TCRdb and include only in-frame sequences with V and J called. Some clones fail to appear in such tables; in the studies checked, an unresolved V gene covers under half of the shortfall, and the cause of the remainder is unknown. V and J calls and clone size are as listed in that table; D and trimming were resolved from the DNA. The sample records some 67,000 clones, about four fifths of which are singletons. The top ten hold around 3% of the sample.

This clone has a handful of counts. What antigen it recognizes has not been identified. Within one base of it there is no much larger clone, and no base qualities were kept. This sequence uses TRBV19 and TRBJ1-3; the D segment could be TRBD1, given 6 matching bases. The sample was PBMCs. The TCR sequence derives from a woman aged 30 to 39 in good health and CMV-seronegative. The nucleotide sequence reads TGTGCCAGTAAATTAACCGGGACACCTGGCTCTGGAAACACCATATATTTT. Its protein product is CASKLTGTPGSGNTIYF.